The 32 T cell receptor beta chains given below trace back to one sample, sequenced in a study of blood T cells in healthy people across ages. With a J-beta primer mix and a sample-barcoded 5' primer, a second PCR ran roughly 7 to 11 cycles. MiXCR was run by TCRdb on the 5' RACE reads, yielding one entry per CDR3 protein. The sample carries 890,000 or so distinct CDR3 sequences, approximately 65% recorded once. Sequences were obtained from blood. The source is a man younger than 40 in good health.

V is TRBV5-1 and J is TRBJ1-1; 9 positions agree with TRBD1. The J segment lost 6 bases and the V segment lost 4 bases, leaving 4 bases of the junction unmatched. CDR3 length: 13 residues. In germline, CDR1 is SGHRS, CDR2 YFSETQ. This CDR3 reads CASSLGDRAEAFF. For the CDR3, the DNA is TGCGCCAGCAGCCTGGGGGACAGGGCTGAAGCTTTCTTT.

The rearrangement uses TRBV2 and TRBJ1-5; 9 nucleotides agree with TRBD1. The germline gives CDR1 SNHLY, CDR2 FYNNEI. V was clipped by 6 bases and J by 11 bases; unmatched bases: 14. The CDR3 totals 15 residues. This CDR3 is CASSPGTGRFWAQHF. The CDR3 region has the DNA TGTGCCAGCAGCCCAGGGACAGGGAGGTTTTGGGCCCAGCATTTT.

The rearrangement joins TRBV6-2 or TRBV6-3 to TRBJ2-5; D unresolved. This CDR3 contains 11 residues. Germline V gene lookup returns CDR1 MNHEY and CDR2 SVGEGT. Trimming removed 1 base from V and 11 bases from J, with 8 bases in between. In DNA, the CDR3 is TGTGCCAGCAGTTACTACCAAGAGCAGTACTTC. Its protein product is CASSYYQEQYF.

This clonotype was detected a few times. The CDR3: CASSFGGALTDTQYF. CDR3 DNA: TGCGCCAGCAGCTTTGGGGGGGCCTTAACAGATACGCAGTATTTT. This rearrangement joins TRBV4-3 to TRBJ2-3; D might be TRBD2 (7 bases). The CDR3 consists of 15 residues. Germline values: CDR1 LGHNA, CDR2 YSLEER. Trimming took 5 bases from V and 3 from J, leaving 15 bases between them.

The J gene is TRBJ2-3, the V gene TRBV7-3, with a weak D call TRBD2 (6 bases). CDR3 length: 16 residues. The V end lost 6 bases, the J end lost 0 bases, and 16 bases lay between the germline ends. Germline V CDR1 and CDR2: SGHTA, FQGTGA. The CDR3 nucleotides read TGTGCCAGCAGTTTTACCCTGGACTATAGCACAGATACGCAGTATTTT. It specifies CASSFTLDYSTDTQYF.

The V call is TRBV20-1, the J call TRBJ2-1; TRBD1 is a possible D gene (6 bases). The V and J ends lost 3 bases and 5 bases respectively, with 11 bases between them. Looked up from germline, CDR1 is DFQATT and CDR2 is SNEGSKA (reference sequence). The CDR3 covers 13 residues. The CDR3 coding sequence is TGCAGTGCTAGTTTCCGGGACAACAATGAGCAGTTCTTC. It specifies CSASFRDNNEQFF.

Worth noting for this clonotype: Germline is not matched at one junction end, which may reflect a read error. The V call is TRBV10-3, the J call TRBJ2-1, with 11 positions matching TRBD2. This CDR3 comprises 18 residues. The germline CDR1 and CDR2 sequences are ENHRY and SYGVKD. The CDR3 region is CAISGLAGPNRSYNGQFF. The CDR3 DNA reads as TGTGCCATCAGTGGACTAGCGGGGCCGAATCGCTCCTACAATGGGCAGTTCTTC.

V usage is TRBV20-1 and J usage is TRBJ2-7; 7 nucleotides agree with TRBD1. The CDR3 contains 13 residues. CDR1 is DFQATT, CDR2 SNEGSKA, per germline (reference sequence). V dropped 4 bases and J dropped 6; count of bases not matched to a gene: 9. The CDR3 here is CSATPGQTREQYF. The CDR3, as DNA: TGCAGTGCTACTCCGGGACAGACGCGCGAGCAGTACTTC.

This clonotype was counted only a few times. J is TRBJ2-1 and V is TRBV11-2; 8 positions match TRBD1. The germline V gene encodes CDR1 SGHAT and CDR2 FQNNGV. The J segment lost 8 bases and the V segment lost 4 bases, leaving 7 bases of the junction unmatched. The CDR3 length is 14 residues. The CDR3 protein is CASSSDRVDYEQFF. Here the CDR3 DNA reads TGTGCCAGCAGCTCGGACAGGGTTGACTATGAGCAGTTCTTC. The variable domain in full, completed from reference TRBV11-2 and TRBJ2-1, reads EAGVAQSPRYKIIEKRQSVAFWCNPISGHATLYWYQQILGQGPKLLIQFQNNGVVDDSQLPKDRFSAERLKGVDSTLKIQPAKLEDSAVYLCASSSDRVDYEQFFGPGTRLTVL.

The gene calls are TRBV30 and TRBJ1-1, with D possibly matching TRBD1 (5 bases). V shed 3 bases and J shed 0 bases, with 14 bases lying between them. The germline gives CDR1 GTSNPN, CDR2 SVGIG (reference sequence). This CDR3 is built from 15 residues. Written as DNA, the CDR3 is TGTGCCTGGAGAACCCAGGGTCTCATGAACACTGAAGCTTTCTTT. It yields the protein CAWRTQGLMNTEAFF. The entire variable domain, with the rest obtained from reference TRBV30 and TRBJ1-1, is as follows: SQTIHQWPATLVQPVGSPLSLECTVEGTSNPNLYWYRQAAGRGLQLLFYSVGIGQISSEVPQNLSASRPQDRQFILSSKKLLLSDSGFYLCAWRTQGLMNTEAFFGQGTRLTVV.

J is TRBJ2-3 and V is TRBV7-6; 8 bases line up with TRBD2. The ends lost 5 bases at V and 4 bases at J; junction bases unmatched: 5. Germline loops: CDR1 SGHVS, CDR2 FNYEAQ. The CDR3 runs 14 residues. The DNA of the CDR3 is TGTGCCAGCAGCCCCGGGACTAGTCCAGATACGCAGTATTTT. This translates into CASSPGTSPDTQYF.

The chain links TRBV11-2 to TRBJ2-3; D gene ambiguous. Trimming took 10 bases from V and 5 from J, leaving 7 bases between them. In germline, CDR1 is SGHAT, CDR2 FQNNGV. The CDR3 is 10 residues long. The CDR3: CATAEDTQYF. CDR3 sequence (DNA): TGTGCCACCGCAGAAGATACGCAGTATTTT.

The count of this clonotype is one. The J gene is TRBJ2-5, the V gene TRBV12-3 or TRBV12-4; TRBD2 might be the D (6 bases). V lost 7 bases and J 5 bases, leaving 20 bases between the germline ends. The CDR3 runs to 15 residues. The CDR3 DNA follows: TGTGCCAGCACCTACGGGGGAGATGTCGCTGAGACCCAGTACTTC. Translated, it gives CASTYGGDVAETQYF.

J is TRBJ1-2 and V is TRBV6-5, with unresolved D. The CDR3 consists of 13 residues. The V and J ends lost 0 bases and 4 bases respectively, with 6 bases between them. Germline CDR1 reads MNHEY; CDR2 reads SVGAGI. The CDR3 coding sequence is TGTGCCAGCAGTTACTCGGCAAGCTATGGCTACACCTTC. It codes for CASSYSASYGYTF.

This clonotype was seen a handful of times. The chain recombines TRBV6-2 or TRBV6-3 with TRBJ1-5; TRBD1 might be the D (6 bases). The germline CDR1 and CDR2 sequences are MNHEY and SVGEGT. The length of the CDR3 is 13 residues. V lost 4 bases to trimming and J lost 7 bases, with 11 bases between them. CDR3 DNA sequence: TGTGCCAGCAGTTCCTACAGGGAACAGCCCCAGCATTTT. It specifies CASSSYREQPQHF.

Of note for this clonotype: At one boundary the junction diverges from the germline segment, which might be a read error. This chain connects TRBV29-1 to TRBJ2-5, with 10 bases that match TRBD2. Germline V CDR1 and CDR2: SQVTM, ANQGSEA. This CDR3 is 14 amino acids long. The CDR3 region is CSVRPGLAPEIQYF. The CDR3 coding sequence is TGCAGCGTCCGGCCGGGACTAGCGCCGGAGATCCAGTACTTC.

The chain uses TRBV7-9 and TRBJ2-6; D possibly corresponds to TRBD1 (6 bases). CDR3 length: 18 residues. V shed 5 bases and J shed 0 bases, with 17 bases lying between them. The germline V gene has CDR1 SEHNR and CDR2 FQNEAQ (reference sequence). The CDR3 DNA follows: TGTGCCAGCAGCCACAGAGGGACAAAGAGCTCTGGGGCCAACGTCCTGACTTTC. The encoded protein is CASSHRGTKSSGANVLTF.

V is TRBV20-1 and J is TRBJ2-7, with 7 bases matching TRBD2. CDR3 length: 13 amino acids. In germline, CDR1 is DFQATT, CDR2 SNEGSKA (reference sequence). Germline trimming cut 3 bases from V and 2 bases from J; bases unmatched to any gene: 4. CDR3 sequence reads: CSARETSPYEQYF. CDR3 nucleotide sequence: TGCAGTGCTAGGGAGACTAGCCCCTACGAGCAGTACTTC.

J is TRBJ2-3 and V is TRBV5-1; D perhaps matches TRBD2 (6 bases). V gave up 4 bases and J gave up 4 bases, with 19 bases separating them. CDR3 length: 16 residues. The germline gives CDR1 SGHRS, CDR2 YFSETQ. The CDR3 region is CASSPGTVRRADTQYF. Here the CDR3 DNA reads TGCGCCAGCAGCCCGGGAACGGTGAGGAGGGCAGATACGCAGTATTTT.

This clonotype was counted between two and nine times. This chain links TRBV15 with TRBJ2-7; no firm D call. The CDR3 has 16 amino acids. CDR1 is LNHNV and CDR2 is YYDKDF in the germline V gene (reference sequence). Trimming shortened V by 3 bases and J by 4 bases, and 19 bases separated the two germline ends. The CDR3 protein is CATSRDPPGLSYEQYF. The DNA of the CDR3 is TGTGCCACCAGCAGGGATCCGCCAGGCCTCTCTTACGAGCAGTACTTC.

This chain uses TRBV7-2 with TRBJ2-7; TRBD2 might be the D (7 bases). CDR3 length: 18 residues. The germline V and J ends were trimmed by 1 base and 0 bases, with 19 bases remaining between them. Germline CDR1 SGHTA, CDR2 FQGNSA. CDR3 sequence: CASSLVGGGPGSSYEQYF. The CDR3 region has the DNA TGTGCCAGCAGCTTAGTTGGCGGGGGCCCAGGGAGCTCCTACGAGCAGTACTTC.

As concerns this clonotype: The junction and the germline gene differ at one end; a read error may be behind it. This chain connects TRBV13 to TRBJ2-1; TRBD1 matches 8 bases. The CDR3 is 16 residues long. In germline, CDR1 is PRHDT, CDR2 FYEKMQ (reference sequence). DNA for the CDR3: TGTGCCAGCGGCTTAAGACAGGGGTTCACATCCGGTGAGCAGTTCTTC. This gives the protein CASGLRQGFTSGEQFF. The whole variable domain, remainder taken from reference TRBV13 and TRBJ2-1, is AAGVIQSPRHLIKEKRETATLKCYPIPRHDTVYWYQQGPGQDPQFLISFYEKMQSDKGSIPDRFSAQQFSDYHSELNMSSLELGDSALYFCASGLRQGFTSGEQFFGPGTRLTVL.

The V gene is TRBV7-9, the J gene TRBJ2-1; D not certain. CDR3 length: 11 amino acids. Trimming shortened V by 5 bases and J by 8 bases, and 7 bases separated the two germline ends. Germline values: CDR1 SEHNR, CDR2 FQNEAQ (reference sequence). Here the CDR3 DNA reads TGTGCCAGCAGCCCTAGATATGAGCAGTTCTTC. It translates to CASSPRYEQFF.

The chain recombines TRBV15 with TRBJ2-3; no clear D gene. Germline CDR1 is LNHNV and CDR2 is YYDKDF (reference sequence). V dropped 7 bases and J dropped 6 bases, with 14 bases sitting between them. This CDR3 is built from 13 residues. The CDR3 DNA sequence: TGTGCCACCAAGTTTAGTGCCCTGGATACGCAGTATTTT. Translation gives CATKFSALDTQYF.

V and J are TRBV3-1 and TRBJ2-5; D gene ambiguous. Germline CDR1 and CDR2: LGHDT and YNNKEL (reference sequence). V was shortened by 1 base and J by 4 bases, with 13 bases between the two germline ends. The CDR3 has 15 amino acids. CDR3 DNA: TGTGCCAGCAGCCAAGGTAGTCTAGTTGTAGAGACCCAGTACTTC. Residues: CASSQGSLVVETQYF.

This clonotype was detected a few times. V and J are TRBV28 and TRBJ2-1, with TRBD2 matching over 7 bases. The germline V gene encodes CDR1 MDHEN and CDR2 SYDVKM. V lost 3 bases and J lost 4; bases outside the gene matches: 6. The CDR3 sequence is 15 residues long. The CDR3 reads CASSFAGGLYNEQFF. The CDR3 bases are TGTGCCAGCAGTTTTGCCGGGGGGTTATACAATGAGCAGTTCTTC.

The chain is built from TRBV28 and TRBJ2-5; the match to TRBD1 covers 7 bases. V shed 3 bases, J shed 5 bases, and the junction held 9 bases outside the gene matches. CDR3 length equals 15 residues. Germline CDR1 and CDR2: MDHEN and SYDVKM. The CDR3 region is CASSLPPTGRETQYF. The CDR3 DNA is TGTGCCAGCAGTTTGCCCCCGACAGGGCGGGAGACCCAGTACTTC.

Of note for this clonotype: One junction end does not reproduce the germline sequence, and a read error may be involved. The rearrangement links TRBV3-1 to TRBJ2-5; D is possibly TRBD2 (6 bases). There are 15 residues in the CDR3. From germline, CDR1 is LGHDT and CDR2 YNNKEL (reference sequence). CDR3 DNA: TGTACCAGCAGCCAAGTGGGACCCCGGGGGGAGACCCAGTACTTC. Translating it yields CTSSQVGPRGETQYF.

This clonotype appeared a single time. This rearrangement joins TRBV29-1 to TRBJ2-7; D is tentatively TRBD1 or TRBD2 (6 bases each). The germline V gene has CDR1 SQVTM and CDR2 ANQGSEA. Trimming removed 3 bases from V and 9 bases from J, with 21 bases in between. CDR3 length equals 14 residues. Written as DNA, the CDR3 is TGCAGCGTTGAGGGGGGCAAGGGGGGCCGATGGCAGTACTTC. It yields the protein CSVEGGKGGRWQYF.

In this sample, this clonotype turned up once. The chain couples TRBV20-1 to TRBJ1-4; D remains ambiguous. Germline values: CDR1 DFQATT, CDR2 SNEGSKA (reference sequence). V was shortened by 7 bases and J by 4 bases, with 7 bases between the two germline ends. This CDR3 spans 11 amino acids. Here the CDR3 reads CSGEDNEKLFF. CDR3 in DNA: TGCAGTGGGGAAGATAATGAAAAACTGTTTTTT.

The CDR3 coding sequence is TGTGCCAGCAGCGTAATAGCGGACCCCTACAATGAGCAGTTCTTC. The encoded protein is CASSVIADPYNEQFF. This chain links TRBV9 with TRBJ2-1, with D possibly matching TRBD2 (6 bases). This CDR3 contains 15 residues. CDR1 is SGDLS, CDR2 YYNGEE, per germline. V lost 1 base and J 2 bases, leaving 10 bases between the germline ends.

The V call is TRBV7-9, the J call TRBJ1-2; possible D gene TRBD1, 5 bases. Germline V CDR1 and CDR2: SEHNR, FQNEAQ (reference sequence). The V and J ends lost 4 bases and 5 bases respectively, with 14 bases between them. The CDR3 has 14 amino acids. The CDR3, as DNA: TGTGCCAGCAGCTCCAATCAGGGTTTGTATGGCTACACCTTC. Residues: CASSSNQGLYGYTF. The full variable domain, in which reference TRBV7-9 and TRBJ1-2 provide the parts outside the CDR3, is DTGVSQNPRHKITKRGQNVTFRCDPISEHNRLYWYRQTLGQGPEFLTYFQNEAQLEKSRLLSDRFSAERPKGSFSTLEIQRTEQGDSAMYLCASSSNQGLYGYTFGSGTRLTVV.